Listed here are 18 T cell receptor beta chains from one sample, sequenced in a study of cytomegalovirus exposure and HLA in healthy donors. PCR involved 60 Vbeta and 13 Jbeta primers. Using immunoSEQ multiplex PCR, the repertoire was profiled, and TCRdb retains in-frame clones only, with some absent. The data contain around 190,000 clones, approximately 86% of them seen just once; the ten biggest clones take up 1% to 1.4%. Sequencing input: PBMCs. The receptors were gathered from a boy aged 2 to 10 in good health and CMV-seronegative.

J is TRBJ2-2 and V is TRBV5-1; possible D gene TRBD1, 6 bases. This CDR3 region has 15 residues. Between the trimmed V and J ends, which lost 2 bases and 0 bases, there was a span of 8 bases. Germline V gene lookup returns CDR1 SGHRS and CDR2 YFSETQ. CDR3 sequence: CASSFDRTNTGELFF. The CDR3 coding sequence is TGCGCCAGCAGCTTCGACAGGACGAACACCGGGGAGCTGTTTTTT.

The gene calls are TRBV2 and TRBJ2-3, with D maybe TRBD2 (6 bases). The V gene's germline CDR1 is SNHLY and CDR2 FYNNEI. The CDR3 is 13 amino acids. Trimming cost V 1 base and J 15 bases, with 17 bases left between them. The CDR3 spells CASSEGSGEGEYF. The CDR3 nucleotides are TGTGCCAGCAGTGAAGGCTCGGGGGAAGGGGAATATTTT.

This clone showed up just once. The chain's CDR3 is CASSSRTSGRETQYF. CDR3 bases: TGTGCCAGCAGCTCCCGGACTAGCGGGAGAGAGACCCAGTACTTC. The V and J genes are TRBV7-2 and TRBJ2-5; 13 bases match TRBD2. CDR1 and CDR2 from the germline V gene are SGHTA and FQGNSA. This CDR3 contains 15 residues. J gave up 4 bases and V 4 bases, and 3 bases lay outside the gene matches.

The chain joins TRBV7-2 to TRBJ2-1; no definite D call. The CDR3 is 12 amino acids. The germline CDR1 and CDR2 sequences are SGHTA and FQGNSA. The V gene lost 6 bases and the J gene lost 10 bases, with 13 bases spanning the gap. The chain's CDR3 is CASRVYGMEQFF. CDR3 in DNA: TGTGCCAGCAGGGTTTACGGTATGGAGCAGTTCTTC.

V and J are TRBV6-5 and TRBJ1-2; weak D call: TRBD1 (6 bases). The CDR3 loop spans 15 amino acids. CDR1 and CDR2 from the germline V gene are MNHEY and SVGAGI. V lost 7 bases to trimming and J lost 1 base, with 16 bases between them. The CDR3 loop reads CASTPGTPFNYGYTF. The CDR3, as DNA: TGTGCCAGCACCCCCGGGACACCCTTTAACTATGGCTACACCTTC.

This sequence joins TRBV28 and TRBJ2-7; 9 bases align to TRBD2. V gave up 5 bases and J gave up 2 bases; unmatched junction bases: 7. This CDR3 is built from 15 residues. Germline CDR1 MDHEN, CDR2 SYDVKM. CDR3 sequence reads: CASSPSGGLPYEQYF. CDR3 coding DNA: TGTGCCAGCAGTCCGAGCGGGGGGCTTCCCTACGAGCAGTACTTC.

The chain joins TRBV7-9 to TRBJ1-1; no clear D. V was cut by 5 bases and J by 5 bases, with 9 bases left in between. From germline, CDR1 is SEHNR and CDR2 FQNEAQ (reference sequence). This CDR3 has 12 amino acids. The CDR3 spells CASSLGPTEAFF. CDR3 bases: TGTGCCAGCAGCCTAGGGCCGACTGAAGCTTTCTTT.

The CDR3 protein is CASSSSARDPKLFF. The CDR3 nucleotides read TGTGCCAGCAGCTCCTCCGCCAGGGATCCAAAACTGTTTTTT. The chain joins TRBV7-2 to TRBJ1-4, with D possibly matching TRBD1 (5 bases). V lost 4 bases, J lost 10 bases, and 16 bases lay in between. The CDR3 sequence is 14 residues long. From germline, CDR1 is SGHTA and CDR2 FQGNSA. Combining the CDR3 with reference TRBV7-2 and TRBJ1-4 gives the whole variable domain GAGVSQSPSNKVTEKGKDVELRCDPISGHTALYWYRQSLGQGLEFLIYFQGNSAPDKSGLPSDRFSAERTGGSVSTLTIQRTQQEDSAVYLCASSSSARDPKLFFGSGTQLSVL.

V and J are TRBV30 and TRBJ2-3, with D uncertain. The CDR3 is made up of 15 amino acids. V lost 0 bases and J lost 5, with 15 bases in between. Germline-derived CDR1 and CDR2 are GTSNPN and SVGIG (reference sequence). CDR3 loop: CAWSVSGGGKDTQYF. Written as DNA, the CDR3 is TGTGCCTGGAGTGTTTCGGGTGGCGGAAAAGATACGCAGTATTTT.

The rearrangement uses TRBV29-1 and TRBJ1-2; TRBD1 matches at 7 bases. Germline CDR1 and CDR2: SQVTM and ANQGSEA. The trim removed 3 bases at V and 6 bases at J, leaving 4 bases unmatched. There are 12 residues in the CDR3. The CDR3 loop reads CSVEIRGNGYTF. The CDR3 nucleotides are TGCAGCGTTGAGATCAGGGGGAATGGCTACACCTTC.

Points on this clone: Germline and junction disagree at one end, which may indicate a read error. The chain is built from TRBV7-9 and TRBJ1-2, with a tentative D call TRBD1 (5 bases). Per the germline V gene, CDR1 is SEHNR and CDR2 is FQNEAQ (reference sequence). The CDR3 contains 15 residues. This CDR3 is CSSSLGGDGNYGYTF. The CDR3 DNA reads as TGTTCCAGCAGCTTGGGGGGTGACGGCAACTATGGCTACACCTTC.

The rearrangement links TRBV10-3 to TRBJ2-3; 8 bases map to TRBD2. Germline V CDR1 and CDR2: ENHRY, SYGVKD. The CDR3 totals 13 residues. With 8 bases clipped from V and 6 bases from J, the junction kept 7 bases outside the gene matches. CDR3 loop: CAIGSGSEDTQYF. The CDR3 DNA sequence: TGTGCCATCGGAAGCGGGAGTGAGGATACGCAGTATTTT.

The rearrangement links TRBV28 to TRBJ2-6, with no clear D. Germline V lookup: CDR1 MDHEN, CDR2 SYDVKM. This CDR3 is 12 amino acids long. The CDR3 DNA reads TGTGCGTCAGACTCTGGGGCCAACGTCCTGACTTTC. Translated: CASDSGANVLTF. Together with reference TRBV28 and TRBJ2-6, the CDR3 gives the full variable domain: DVKVTQSSRYLVKRTGEKVFLECVQDMDHENMFWYRQDPGLGLRLIYFSYDVKMKEKGDIPEGYSVSREKKERFSLILESASTNQTSMYLCASDSGANVLTFGAGSRLTVL.

The CDR3 DNA reads as TGTGCCAGCAGTTTTCCAGACAGGGTCCACGAGCAGTACTTC. Protein product: CASSFPDRVHEQYF. This chain uses TRBV27 with TRBJ2-7; TRBD1 aligns across 7 bases. This CDR3 contains 14 residues. The V and J ends lost 3 bases and 5 bases, in that order; junction bases with no gene match: 7. Germline V gene lookup returns CDR1 MNHEY and CDR2 SMNVEV (reference sequence).

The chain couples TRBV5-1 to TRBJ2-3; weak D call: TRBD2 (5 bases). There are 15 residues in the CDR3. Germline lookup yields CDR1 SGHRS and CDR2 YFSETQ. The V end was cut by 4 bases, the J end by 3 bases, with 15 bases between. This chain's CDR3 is CASSPAGLKTDTQYF. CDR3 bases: TGCGCCAGCAGCCCGGCGGGTCTTAAAACAGATACGCAGTATTTT.

CDR3 sequence (DNA): TGTGCCAGCAGCTTGGATCCGATAGCAGGGAAAAACATTCAGTACTTC. Protein sequence: CASSLDPIAGKNIQYF. The gene calls are TRBV7-3 and TRBJ2-4, with D possibly being TRBD1 (5 bases). This CDR3 region has 16 residues. In germline, CDR1 is SGHTA, CDR2 FQGTGA. V was cut by 3 bases and J by 4 bases, with 16 bases left in between.

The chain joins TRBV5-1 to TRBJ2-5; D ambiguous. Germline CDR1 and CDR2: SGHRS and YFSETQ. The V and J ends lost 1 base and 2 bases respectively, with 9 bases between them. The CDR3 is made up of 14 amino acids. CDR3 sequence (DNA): TGCGCCAGCAGCTTGAATCCGGAGCAAGAGACCCAGTACTTC. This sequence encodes CASSLNPEQETQYF.

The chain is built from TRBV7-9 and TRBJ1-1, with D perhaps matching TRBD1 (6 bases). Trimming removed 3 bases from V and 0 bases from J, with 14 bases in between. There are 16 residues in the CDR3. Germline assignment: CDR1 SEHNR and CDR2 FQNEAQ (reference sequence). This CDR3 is CASSFSPGAMNTEAFF. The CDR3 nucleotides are TGTGCCAGCAGCTTTAGTCCAGGGGCGATGAACACTGAAGCTTTCTTT.